This T cell receptor (beta chain) was identified during a study of blood T cells in healthy people across ages. The CDR3 covers 11 residues. V dropped 0 bases and J dropped 11 bases, with 10 bases sitting between them. Germline values: CDR1 GTSNPN, CDR2 SVGIG (reference sequence). PBMCs were isolated at a quantity of at least 7 million per sample. With a J-beta primer mix and a sample-barcoded 5' primer, a second PCR ran 7 to 11 cycles. In TCRdb, the 5' RACE reads were re-called with MiXCR into one record per CDR3 protein. The sample consists of 650,000 to 800,000 distinct CDR3 sequences, about 42% of them appearing once.

What was sequenced was blood. The clonotype originates from a man in his 60s in good health. The chain couples TRBV30 to TRBJ2-5; no clear D gene. CDR3 DNA: TGTGCCTGGAGTGTAATATCCCAGCAGTACTTC. Its translation: CAWSVISQQYF.